This T cell receptor (beta chain) was profiled in a study of blood T cell repertoires in COVID-19. On the study more broadly: From the United States, Italy and Spain came samples of acute and convalescent COVID-19.

V dropped 5 bases and J dropped 4 bases, with 15 bases sitting between them. There are 15 residues in the CDR3. Germline V gene data show CDR1 as MNHEY and CDR2 as SMNVEV (reference sequence). In the authors' workflow: Amplification with reference gene primers provided the estimates of nucleated cell counts. Assay used: immunoSEQ multiplex PCR; TCRdb lists only in-frame clones, some missing. The V and J calls and clone size were taken over from that table, and D and trimming were inferred from the DNA. The sample includes tens of thousands of clones, around 90% of them seen just once. The TCR sequence derives from a man aged 50-60 years with active COVID-19. What was sequenced was peripheral blood. This rearrangement joins TRBV27 to TRBJ2-1, with D maybe TRBD2 (6 bases). The CDR3 bases are TGTGCCAGCAGTGGGCTGGGCGCGGGGTACAATGAGCAGTTCTTC. Its protein is CASSGLGAGYNEQFF.